This T cell receptor (beta chain) was recovered during a study of control samples from healthy donors and cancer patients. The CDR3 covers 15 residues. Trimming cost V 7 bases and J 5 bases; bases outside gene matches: 12. In germline, CDR1 is SQVTM, CDR2 ANQGSEA. This clone was seen a single time. Libraries were prepared by immunoSEQ multiplex PCR; TCRdb keeps only in-frame clonotypes and omits some of them. The top ten hold under 2.5% of the sample, which has over 85,000 clones, approximately 90% seen once. This TCR was sampled from a woman aged 18-35 years in good health. The chain combines TRBV29-1 with TRBJ1-2, with 11 bases aligning to TRBD1. Sequenced: blood. CDR3 region: CSADWTGGENYGYTF. The CDR3 DNA is TGCAGCGCTGACTGGACAGGGGGCGAAAATTATGGCTACACCTTC.